A selection of T cell receptor beta chains follows, all from one sample in a study of T cells in pancreatic ductal adenocarcinoma. Repertoires were generated with immunoSEQ multiplex PCR, while TCRdb's copy carries only in-frame clones and drops some. The table records over 2,500 clones, roughly 74% of them present only once. Sequencing input: pancreatic tumor tissue. All receptors derive from a human donor with pancreatic ductal adenocarcinoma. Both conserved end residues are part of each CDR3. The order of the fields is D gene, J gene, V gene, CDR3 protein. The D gene is left open where the match is weak.

d_gene: TRBD1
j_gene: TRBJ2-1
v_gene: TRBV4-3
CDR3aa: CASSQDYPDRGDEQFF

d_gene: TRBD2
j_gene: TRBJ2-7
v_gene: TRBV5-1
CDR3aa: CASSPRVAGGSYEQYF

d_gene: TRBD1
j_gene: TRBJ2-1
v_gene: TRBV6-4
CDR3aa: CASSLGEGTGWKQFF

d_gene: NA
j_gene: TRBJ1-5
v_gene: TRBV7-9
CDR3aa: CASSSTWGNQPQHF

d_gene: TRBD1
j_gene: TRBJ1-6
v_gene: TRBV5-1
CDR3aa: CASRDRDNSPLHF

d_gene: NA
j_gene: TRBJ2-1
v_gene: TRBV9
CDR3aa: CASSEADSYNEQFF

d_gene: NA
j_gene: TRBJ2-2
v_gene: TRBV4-3
CDR3aa: CASSQVLDSAGELFF

d_gene: NA
j_gene: TRBJ2-4
v_gene: TRBV7-2
CDR3aa: CASSLEGQILAKNIQYF

d_gene: TRBD2
j_gene: TRBJ2-4
v_gene: TRBV9
CDR3aa: CASSVGGLAGAGDIQYF

d_gene: NA
j_gene: TRBJ2-1
v_gene: TRBV19
CDR3aa: CASSFDSSSYNEQFF

d_gene: NA
j_gene: TRBJ1-6
v_gene: TRBV7-6
CDR3aa: CASSLSTDSPLHF